The entry below describes one TCR beta chain. What antigen it recognizes has not been identified. No quality values exist for individual bases; no much larger clone is one base distant. Genomic DNA was extracted from sorted cells with the Quick-DNA Microprep Kit. Amplification of TCRbeta DNA was done with the immunoSEQ hsTCRbeta kit, following the protocol from the manufacturer. An Illumina MiSeq instrument was used to sequence the TCRbeta libraries. Concerning the study's data processing: Once out-of-frame sequences had been removed, 2 million to 2.5 million distinct TCRbeta sequences were left, which works out to an average of about 66,813 per individual. Each individual was scored using the number of 164 previously reported CMV-associated TCRbeta sequences that the individual carried and the total number of productive distinct TCRbeta sequences. A beta-binomial model was reimplemented in Python, and scikit-learn random forests with default parameters were trained on data from the US cohort. Classifier performance on the Belgian cohort was reported as the median AUC with percentile confidence intervals calculated over 10,000 bootstrap iterations. The immuneACCESS repertoire file appears here via TCRdb, limited to in-frame rearrangements. These files lack a portion of the clones; in checked studies, under half of the deficit traces to unresolved V genes, and the cause of the others is not known. D and trimming come from the DNA, and the V and J calls and clone size come from that table. The sample contains about 54,000 clones, 70% to 85% of them found a single time. The ten largest clones capture roughly 2.7% of the sample.

Single viable CD3+CD4+CD8-CD45RO+ cells were sorted as memory CD4+ T cells on a FACSAria II. To determine CMV serostatus, a Roche Elecsys assay was used that detects serum IgG against CMV pp150, pp28, p38 and p52. After the samples were thawed, total CD4+ T cells were enriched through positive selection using CD4 magnetic microbeads. The samples came from a different study that was designed specifically to examine the CD4+ T cell memory repertoire. Peripheral blood mononuclear cells were isolated and cryopreserved according to standard operating procedures, and serum was kept at -80 degrees C. The staining used CD3-PerCP (BW264/56), CD4-APC (RPA-T4), CD45RO-PE (UCHT1) and CD8-Pacific Orange (3B5) antibodies, and Sytox blue was used to exclude non-viable cells. This specimen comes from a study of memory CD4+ T cells and cytomegalovirus serostatus (dated by TCRdb to the late 2010s). Study-level background: The cohort comprised 33 healthy Belgian adults, 9 CMV seropositive and roughly 24 CMV seronegative. To replicate a published TCR-based CMV serostatus classifier, the study sequenced CD4+ memory TCRbeta repertoires from a Belgian cohort whose cytomegalovirus serostatus was known. Summary of the overall study and its limitations: On the Belgian cohort, the classifier built on the original framework reached a median bootstrapped AUC of approximately 0.95, with a 95% CI of 0.76-1.00. For CMV serostatus prediction, a median bootstrapped AUC of approximately 0.95 was reached with the original framework, and a median bootstrapped AUC of about 0.9 was reached with a US-trained random forest. Only CD4+CD45RO+ memory cells were sequenced, in contrast to the original study, in which naive and memory CD4+ and CD8+ populations were covered. Among the 150 or so previously reported CMV-associated TCRbeta sequences, over 65 showed up in the CD4+ memory repertoires, with each one found in between one and five individuals. The results were interpreted as suggesting that the CMV-associated TCR signature is mostly present in the CD4+ memory repertoire.

The origin of this receptor is an adult in good health and CMV-seropositive. What was sequenced was memory CD4+ T cells from blood.

For the CDR3, the sequence is CAIRLGQSNTGELFF. At the DNA level, the sequence is TGTGCCATCAGGCTTGGACAGTCGAACACCGGGGAGCTGTTTTTT. The chain is encoded by TRBV10-3 joined to TRBJ2-2; a tentative D match to TRBD1 spans 6 bases. Looking up the germline V gene yields CDR1 ENHRY and CDR2 SYGVKD. Trimming removed 6 bases from V and 0 bases from J, leaving 11 bases between the germline ends. The CDR3 runs 15 amino acids, cysteine and phenylalanine included. Left in the record is the CDR3 DNA by itself, 45 bases read in frame from the first base.